This TCR beta chain derives from a study of blood T cell repertoires in COVID-19. Study-level background: Sites in the United States, Italy and Spain provided acute and convalescent COVID-19 samples. PBMCs, B-cell-depleted T cells, or T cells were the source of the cDNA or gDNA that made up the material.

The participants were between roughly 18 and 100 years old and came from some 25 US areas. Participants' reported clinical history set cohort assignment. Clones were read by immunoSEQ multiplex PCR, and TCRdb kept only the in-frame ones, dropping some. The repertoire consists of fewer than 200,000 clones, with around four fifths occurring once and the leading ten covering about 4.6%. The sample consisted of PBMCs or T cells enriched from blood (not recorded which). The sequence was collected from a woman aged 45-65 years who had recovered from COVID-19.

CDR3 residues: CAWSPGYGYTF. CDR3 coding DNA: TGTGCCTGGAGTCCAGGGTACGGCTACACCTTC. V and J are TRBV30 and TRBJ1-2, with D maybe TRBD1 (5 bases). CDR3 length: 11 amino acids. The germline CDR1 and CDR2 sequences are GTSNPN and SVGIG (reference sequence). V was trimmed by 2 bases and J by 8 bases, leaving 9 bases between them.